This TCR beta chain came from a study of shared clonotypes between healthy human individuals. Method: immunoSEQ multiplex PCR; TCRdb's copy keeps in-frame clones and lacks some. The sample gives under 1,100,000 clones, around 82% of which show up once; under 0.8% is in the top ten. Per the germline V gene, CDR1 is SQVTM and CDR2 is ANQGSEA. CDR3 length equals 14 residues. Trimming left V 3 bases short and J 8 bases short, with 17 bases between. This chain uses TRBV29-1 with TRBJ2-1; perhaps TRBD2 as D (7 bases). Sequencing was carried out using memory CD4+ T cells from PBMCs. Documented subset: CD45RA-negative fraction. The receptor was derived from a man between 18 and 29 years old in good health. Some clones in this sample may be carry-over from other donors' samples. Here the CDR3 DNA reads TGCAGCGTTGAGTTCGGTGGGGGGGGCGATGAGCAGTTCTTC. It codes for CSVEFGGGGDEQFF.